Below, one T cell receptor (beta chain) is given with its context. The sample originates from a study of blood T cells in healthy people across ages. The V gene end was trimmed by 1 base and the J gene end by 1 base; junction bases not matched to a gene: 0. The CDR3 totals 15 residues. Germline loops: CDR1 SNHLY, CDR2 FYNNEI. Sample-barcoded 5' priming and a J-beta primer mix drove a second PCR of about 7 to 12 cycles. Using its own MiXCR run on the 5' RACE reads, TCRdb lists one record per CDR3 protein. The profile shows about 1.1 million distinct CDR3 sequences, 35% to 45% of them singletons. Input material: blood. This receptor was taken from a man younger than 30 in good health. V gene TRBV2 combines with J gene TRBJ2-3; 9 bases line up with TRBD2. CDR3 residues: CASSEGGGGTDTQYF. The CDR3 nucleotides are TGTGCCAGCAGTGAAGGCGGGGGGGGCACAGATACGCAGTATTTT.